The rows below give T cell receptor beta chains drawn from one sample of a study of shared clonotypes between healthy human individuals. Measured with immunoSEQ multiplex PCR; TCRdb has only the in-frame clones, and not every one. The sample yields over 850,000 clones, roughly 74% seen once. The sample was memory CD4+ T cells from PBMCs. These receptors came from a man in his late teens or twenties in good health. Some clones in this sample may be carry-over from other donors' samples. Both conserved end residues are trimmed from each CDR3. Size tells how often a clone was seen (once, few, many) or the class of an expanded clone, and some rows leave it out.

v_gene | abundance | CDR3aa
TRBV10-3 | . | AISGTGTTYEQY
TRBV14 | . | ASSQGDPNRQPQH
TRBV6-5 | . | ASSDPGGNYGYT
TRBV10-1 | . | ASSRGLVYNEQF
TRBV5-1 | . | ASSLQGAYGYT
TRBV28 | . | ASSLPPGQGFLPQH
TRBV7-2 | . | ASSIGTATDTQY
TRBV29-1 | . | SVDRTGLAGGNEQF
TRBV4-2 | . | ASSQGWGRREESKNIQY
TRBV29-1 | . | SVVPLNEQF
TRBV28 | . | ASSLSGEQF
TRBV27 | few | ASSPLTGRDSSYNEQF
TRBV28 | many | ASSAGKETQY
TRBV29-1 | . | SVDRTSDTQY
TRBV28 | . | ASSDWDGLGNTGELF
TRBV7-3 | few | ASSSGTSADEQF
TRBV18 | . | ASSLGTVSYEQY
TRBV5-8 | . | ASSYFGASNTEAF
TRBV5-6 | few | ASSNWEGQGGYT
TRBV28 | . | ASSPGSGANTEAF
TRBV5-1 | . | ASNLGDNYEQY
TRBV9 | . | ASSPGPYYEQY
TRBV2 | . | ASSGTSGRSPSTDTQY
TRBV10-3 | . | AISDRANTGELF
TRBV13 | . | ASSPPGTEKNIQY
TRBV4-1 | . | ASSQGWFRGNMNTEAF
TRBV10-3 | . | AISEGERGYEQY
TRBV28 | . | ASSLVVGAVGTQY
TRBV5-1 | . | ASRDSTRGEQY
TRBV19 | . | ATRTSSGSYTGELF
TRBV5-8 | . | ASSSGRAGGEPQH
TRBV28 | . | ASCPLRRAGGLYEQY
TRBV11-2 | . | ASSRHGQGSYEQY
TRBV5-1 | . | ASRRNRDRNEQF
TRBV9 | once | ASSVVGSSYGYT
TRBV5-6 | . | ASSRLGNNEQF
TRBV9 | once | ASSRTGNTYEQY
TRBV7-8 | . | ASSLAQGGGIQY
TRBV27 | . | ASSLPRGAFGTGELF
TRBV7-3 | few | ASSPQGNTEAF
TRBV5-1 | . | ASSFLTGMNTEAF
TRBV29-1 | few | SARQGGETQY
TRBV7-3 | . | ASSRGPSGRETQY
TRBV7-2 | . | ASDRGRVGYGANVLT
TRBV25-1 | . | ASGRTGTYYEQY
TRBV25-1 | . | ASSGEPTATVQY
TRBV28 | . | ASREGLTPYEQY
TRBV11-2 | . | AISQAWRENTGELF
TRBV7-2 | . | ASSFVAAEAF
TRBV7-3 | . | ASSLSTADTQY
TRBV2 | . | ASSAGSYNEQF
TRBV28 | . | ASSPTQSSSYNEQF